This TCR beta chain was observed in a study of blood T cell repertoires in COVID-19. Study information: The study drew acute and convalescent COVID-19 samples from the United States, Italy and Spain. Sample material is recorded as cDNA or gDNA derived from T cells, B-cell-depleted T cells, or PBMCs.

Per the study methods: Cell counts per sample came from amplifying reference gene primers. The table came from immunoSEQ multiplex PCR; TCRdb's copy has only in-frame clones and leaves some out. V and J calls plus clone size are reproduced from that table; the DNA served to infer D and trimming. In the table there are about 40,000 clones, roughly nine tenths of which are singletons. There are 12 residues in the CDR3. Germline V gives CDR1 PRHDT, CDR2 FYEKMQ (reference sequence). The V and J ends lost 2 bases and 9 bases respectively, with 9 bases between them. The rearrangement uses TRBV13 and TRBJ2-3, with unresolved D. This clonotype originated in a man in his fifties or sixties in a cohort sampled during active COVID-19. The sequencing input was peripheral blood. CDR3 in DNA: TGTGCCAGCAGCTTATTGTCCGGGACGCAGTATTTT. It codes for CASSLLSGTQYF.